The clone carrying this TCR beta chain was counted ten times or more. Amplified TCR beta CDR3 regions derived from RNA transcripts. The study used the HTBI primer set for a first-round RT-PCR of the TCR CDR3. MiXCR, run by TCRdb on the multiplex PCR reads, gives a single entry per CDR3 protein. The sample carries about 700,000 distinct CDR3 sequences, about 15% recorded once. The source of the sample is a study of T cells in Graves' hyperthyroidism and ophthalmopathy. Study summary: The blood sample was taken at first diagnosis, before treatment began.

Germline CDR1 GTSNPN, CDR2 SVGIG (reference sequence). Trimming took off 3 bases at V and 1 base at J, with 6 bases between the two ends. The length of the CDR3 is 12 residues. The chain is built from TRBV30 and TRBJ1-1; D gene ambiguous. The clonotype comes from a young woman with Graves' hyperthyroidism. The sequencing sample was made of blood. The CDR3 sequence is CAWRSENTEAFF. In DNA, the CDR3 is TGTGCCTGGAGATCGGAGAACACTGAAGCTTTCTTT.